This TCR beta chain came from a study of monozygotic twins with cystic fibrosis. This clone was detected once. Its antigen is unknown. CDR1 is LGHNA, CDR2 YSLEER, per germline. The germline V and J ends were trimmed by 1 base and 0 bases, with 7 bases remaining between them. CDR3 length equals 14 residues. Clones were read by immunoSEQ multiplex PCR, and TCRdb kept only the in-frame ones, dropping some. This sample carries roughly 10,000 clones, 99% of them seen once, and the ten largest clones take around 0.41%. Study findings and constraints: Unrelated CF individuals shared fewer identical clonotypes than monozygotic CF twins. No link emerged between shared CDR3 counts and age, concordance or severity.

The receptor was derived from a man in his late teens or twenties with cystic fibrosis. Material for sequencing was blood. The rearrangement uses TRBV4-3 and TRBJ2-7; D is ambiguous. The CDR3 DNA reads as TGCGCCAGCAGCCAAGGTTTGAGCTCCTACGAGCAGTACTTC. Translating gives CASSQGLSSYEQYF.